Given below is one TCR beta chain in context. The data were taken from a study of blood T cell repertoires in COVID-19. Study in general: COVID-19 samples, acute and convalescent, were from the United States, Italy and Spain. Sources were T cells, B-cell-depleted T cells, or PBMCs; the material itself was cDNA or gDNA.

As handled by the study authors: For nucleated cells, counts were estimated from reference gene primer amplification. Repertoires were generated with immunoSEQ multiplex PCR, while TCRdb's copy carries only in-frame clones and drops some. The DNA was the basis for D and trimming; V, J and clone size are from that table. The sample holds roughly 70,000 clones; 75% to 95% are singletons and the top ten take around 4.9%. CDR3 length equals 11 residues. Germline V gene sequence: CDR1 MDHEN, CDR2 SYDVKM. The ends were cut back, 6 bases at V and 8 bases at J, with 10 bases in the middle. The chain carries TRBV28 and TRBJ1-1; D not resolved. Sequencing used peripheral blood. The clonotype originates from a woman aged 55-70 years with active COVID-19. The CDR3 sequence is CASSLFREAFF. DNA for the CDR3: TGTGCCAGCAGCCTTTTCAGAGAAGCTTTCTTT.